The 17 T cell receptor beta chains reported below all come from one sample, sequenced in a study of shared clonotypes between healthy human individuals. Only in-frame clones appear in the TCRdb table, and some are missing; sequencing was by immunoSEQ multiplex PCR. The sample yields about 980,000 clones, approximately 80% seen once. The sequenced material came from memory CD4+ T cells sorted from blood. Subset here: CD45RA-negative fraction. All receptors come from a man between 18 and 35 years old in good health.

This clone was picked up a small number of times. The J gene is TRBJ1-6, the V gene TRBV19; TRBD1 matches at 11 bases. V lost 5 bases, J lost 13 bases, and 7 bases stayed unmatched. The CDR3 has 14 amino acids. Germline V gene lookup returns CDR1 LNHDA and CDR2 SQIVND (reference sequence). CDR3 sequence: CASSWGQGEAPLHF. The CDR3 DNA follows: TGTGCCAGTAGTTGGGGACAGGGGGAAGCGCCCCTCCACTTT.

The chain employs TRBV7-2 and TRBJ2-1; D ambiguous. CDR1 SGHTA and CDR2 FQGNSA come from the germline V gene. There are 15 residues in the CDR3. V lost 5 bases to trimming and J lost 0 bases, with 11 bases between them. In DNA, the CDR3 is TGTGCCAGCAGCCACGGAGCGTCCTCCTACAATGAGCAGTTCTTC. Its protein is CASSHGASSYNEQFF. Full variable domain (outside the CDR3, taken from reference TRBV7-2 and TRBJ2-1): GAGVSQSPSNKVTEKGKDVELRCDPISGHTALYWYRQSLGQGLEFLIYFQGNSAPDKSGLPSDRFSAERTGGSVSTLTIQRTQQEDSAVYLCASSHGASSYNEQFFGPGTRLTVL.

This clone came up a few times. The CDR3 is CASSPQGTSYNEQFF. DNA of the CDR3: TGTGCCAGCAGCCCCCAGGGGACCTCCTACAATGAGCAGTTCTTC. The V and J genes are TRBV11-2 and TRBJ2-1; a weak D match, TRBD1 (6 bases). Trimming left V 5 bases short and J 0 bases short, with 11 bases between. Looked up from germline, CDR1 is SGHAT and CDR2 is FQNNGV. This CDR3 has 15 amino acids.

This chain links TRBV2 with TRBJ1-1; D may be TRBD1 (6 bases). V was cut by 7 bases and J by 0 bases, with 15 bases left in between. There are 15 residues in the CDR3. The germline V gene has CDR1 SNHLY and CDR2 FYNNEI. DNA of the CDR3: TGTGCCAGCAAGGCCAGGGGCTCAATGAACACTGAAGCTTTCTTT. Translation: CASKARGSMNTEAFF.

This clone has a handful of counts. This chain uses TRBV2 with TRBJ2-7; D is perhaps TRBD2 (6 bases). CDR3 size: 13 residues. Between the trimmed V and J ends, which lost 8 bases and 9 bases, there was a span of 20 bases. Germline CDR1 reads SNHLY; CDR2 reads FYNNEI. CDR3 in amino acids: CASVQEGIWGQYF. The CDR3, as DNA: TGTGCCAGCGTGCAGGAGGGGATTTGGGGGCAGTACTTC.

This clone was seen once. V usage is TRBV6-1 and J usage is TRBJ2-5; D perhaps matches TRBD1 (6 bases). Germline V gene data show CDR1 as MNHNS and CDR2 as SASEGT. Trimming removed 7 bases at V and 0 bases at J, with 15 bases between. CDR3 length: 15 amino acids. This CDR3 is CASTRRQVNQETQYF. DNA of the CDR3: TGTGCCAGCACCCGTAGACAGGTTAACCAAGAGACCCAGTACTTC.

The chain combines TRBV2 with TRBJ2-4, with D maybe TRBD1 (6 bases). V lost 8 bases, J lost 5 bases, and 13 bases lay in between. This CDR3 contains 13 residues. Germline V CDR1 and CDR2: SNHLY, FYNNEI. The CDR3 loop is CASQEDRQNIQYF. The CDR3 bases are TGTGCCAGCCAAGAGGACAGACAAAACATTCAGTACTTC.

The chain couples TRBV25-1 to TRBJ1-5, with TRBD1 identical over 7 bases. The junction had 10 bases not matched to a gene; V was cut back by 4 bases and J by 1 base. CDR1 is MGHDK, CDR2 SYGVNS, per germline. This CDR3 spans 17 amino acids. CDR3 amino acids: CASSADRETTSNQPQHF. For the CDR3, the DNA is TGTGCCAGCAGTGCAGACAGGGAGACAACGAGCAATCAGCCCCAGCATTTT.

To note about this clone: The sample contains more than one DNA sequence encoding this CDR3. The chain uses TRBV5-1 and TRBJ2-7; D not resolved. V was shortened by 0 bases and J by 0 bases, with 7 bases between the two germline ends. There are 14 residues in the CDR3. Germline V gene lookup returns CDR1 SGHRS and CDR2 YFSETQ. CDR3: CASSLGQASYEQYF. CDR3 nucleotide sequence: TGCGCCAGCAGCTTGGGGCAGGCCTCCTACGAGCAGTACTTC.

The chain recombines TRBV6-6 with TRBJ2-1; 9 nucleotides agree with TRBD2. This CDR3 spans 14 amino acids. J gave up 10 bases and V 2 bases, and 6 bases lay outside the gene matches. Germline V gives CDR1 MNHNY, CDR2 SVGAGI (reference sequence). In nucleotides, the CDR3 is TGTGCCAGCAGTTACGAGGGACTAGCTTACGAGCAGTTCTTC. Protein product: CASSYEGLAYEQFF.

This clone was observed a handful of times. This chain connects TRBV5-6 to TRBJ2-4; D is unresolved. Trimming left V 5 bases short and J 3 bases short, with 21 bases between. The length of the CDR3 is 17 residues. Germline values: CDR1 SGHDT, CDR2 YYEEEE. The CDR3 DNA reads TGTGCCAGCAGTATTCTATACAATCCGGTAGTCAAAAACATTCAGTACTTC. Translated: CASSILYNPVVKNIQYF.

This clone was found once. This CDR3 is also generated by other DNA sequences in the sample. The chain couples TRBV7-2 to TRBJ2-7; D uncertain. Germline CDR1 is SGHTA and CDR2 is FQGNSA. V gave up 5 bases and J gave up 0 bases, with 5 bases separating them. The CDR3 covers 12 residues. Here the CDR3 DNA reads TGTGCCAGCAGCCTGAGCTCCTACGAGCAGTACTTC. As protein: CASSLSSYEQYF.

The gene calls are TRBV5-4 and TRBJ1-2, with 10 bases fitting TRBD1. Trimming cost V 4 bases and J 8 bases; bases outside gene matches: 5. Looked up from germline, CDR1 is SGHNT and CDR2 is YYREEE (reference sequence). The CDR3 is 13 amino acids. The CDR3 DNA sequence: TGTGCCAGCAGCCTGACAGGGGGCAGAGGCTACACCTTC. It codes for CASSLTGGRGYTF.

The rearrangement joins TRBV27 to TRBJ1-6; possible D gene TRBD1, 6 bases. The CDR3 runs 13 residues. V was cut by 6 bases and J by 8 bases, with 11 bases left in between. CDR1 is MNHEY, CDR2 SMNVEV, per germline (reference sequence). CDR3 sequence: CASRGAGDSPLHF. In nucleotides, the CDR3 is TGTGCCAGCAGGGGGGCTGGCGATTCACCCCTCCACTTT.

The rearrangement links TRBV30 to TRBJ2-5, with D possibly being TRBD2 (6 bases). Germline CDR1 GTSNPN, CDR2 SVGIG (reference sequence). This CDR3 spans 13 amino acids. Between the trimmed V and J ends, which lost 3 bases and 3 bases, there was a span of 11 bases. CDR3 sequence (DNA): TGTGCCTGGAGCCAAGGAGGGAAAGAGACCCAGTACTTC. Protein sequence: CAWSQGGKETQYF.

V usage is TRBV19 and J usage is TRBJ1-1; D is possibly TRBD1 (6 bases). This CDR3 is 15 amino acids long. Trimming took off 7 bases at V and 0 bases at J, with 15 bases between the two ends. Per the germline V gene, CDR1 is LNHDA and CDR2 is SQIVND (reference sequence). The CDR3 region has the DNA TGTGCCAGTACCCGCGGACAGATCATGAACACTGAAGCTTTCTTT. This encodes CASTRGQIMNTEAFF.

J is TRBJ2-1 and V is TRBV19, with D tentatively TRBD2 (7 bases). CDR1 is LNHDA and CDR2 is SQIVND in the germline V gene (reference sequence). V lost 1 base to trimming and J lost 0 bases, with 19 bases between them. The CDR3 runs to 19 residues. In DNA, the CDR3 is TGTGCCAGTAGTATAGGGCGGGGGCGAAAAAGCGGCTCCTACAATGAGCAGTTCTTC. As protein: CASSIGRGRKSGSYNEQFF.